This TCR beta chain emerged from a study of technical replicates of blood from a handful of donors. Measured with immunoSEQ multiplex PCR; TCRdb has only the in-frame clones, and not every one. Of roughly 76,000 clones listed, 94% are singletons. The CDR3 is made up of 16 amino acids. Per germline, CDR1 SEHNR and CDR2 FQNEAQ (reference sequence). The V and J ends lost 5 bases and 0 bases respectively, with 13 bases between them. This receptor was obtained from a human donor in good health. The sequenced material came from T cells isolated from PBMCs. This chain joins TRBV7-9 and TRBJ2-2; TRBD1 is a possible D gene (5 bases). Here the CDR3 reads CASSPWGSANTGELFF. Here the CDR3 DNA reads TGTGCCAGCAGCCCTTGGGGCAGCGCGAACACCGGGGAGCTGTTTTTT.